This TCR beta chain was sequenced in a study of blood T cell repertoires in COVID-19. About the research overall: Acute-phase and convalescent COVID-19 samples originated in the United States, Italy and Spain. Sample material is recorded as cDNA or gDNA derived from T cells, B-cell-depleted T cells, or PBMCs.

Assay used: immunoSEQ multiplex PCR; TCRdb lists only in-frame clones, some missing. The data contain approximately 270,000 clones, roughly 91% of them singletons. From germline, CDR1 is SGHAT and CDR2 FQNNGV. The CDR3 runs to 19 residues. Note on this clone: The junction departs from germline at one end; a sequencing error may be responsible.

Study members were between about 18 and 89 years old and lived in approximately 25 US regions. This chain links TRBV11-2 with TRBJ2-7, with 7 bases lining up with TRBD2. The sequencing input was PBMCs or T cells enriched from blood (not recorded which). This TCR derives from a woman aged 55-69 years who had recovered from COVID-19. In DNA form, the CDR3 reads TGTGCCAGCAGCATTCTCCGTCGGCCAATCGCGGGAGCAGCCTACGGGCAGTACTTC. Encoded protein: CASSILRRPIAGAAYGQYF.